The clone carrying this T cell receptor (beta chain) has a handful of counts. Its antigen is not identified. With 4 bases removed from V and 2 bases from J, the gap between germline ends came to 7 bases. The CDR3 sequence is 12 residues long. CDR1 SGHRS and CDR2 YFSETQ come from the germline V gene. Via MiXCR, TCRdb re-called the reads, giving one row per CDR3 protein. The table shows thousands of distinct CDR3 sequences, with roughly 15% occurring only once. This sample was taken from a study of liver allograft versus peripheral blood T cells. In the study overall: Hepatic allograft T cell receptor repertoires were evaluated relative to those present in recipients' peripheral blood. Study-level findings and limits: Inside liver allografts, T cell receptor repertoires reportedly diverged from the repertoires found in peripheral blood.

The receptor was derived from a human patient who had a liver transplant. The T cells may come from the graft donor. The V gene is TRBV5-1, the J gene TRBJ2-7; D gene ambiguous. CDR3: CASSPNAYEQYF. The CDR3 DNA reads as TGCGCCAGCAGCCCAAACGCCTACGAGCAGTACTTC. The variable domain in full, completed from reference TRBV5-1 and TRBJ2-7, reads KAGVTQTPRYLIKTRGQQVTLSCSPISGHRSVSWYQQTPGQGLQFLFEYFSETQRNKGNFPGRFSGRQFSNSRSEMNVSTLELGDSALYLCASSPNAYEQYFGPGTRLTVT.